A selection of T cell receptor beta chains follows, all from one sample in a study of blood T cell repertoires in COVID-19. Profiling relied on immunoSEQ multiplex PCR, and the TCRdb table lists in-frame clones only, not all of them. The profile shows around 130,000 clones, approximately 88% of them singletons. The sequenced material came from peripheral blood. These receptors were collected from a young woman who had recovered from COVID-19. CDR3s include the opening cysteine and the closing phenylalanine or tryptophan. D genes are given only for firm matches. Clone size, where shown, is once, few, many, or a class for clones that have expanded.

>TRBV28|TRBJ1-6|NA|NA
TGTGCCAGCAGTTTAGAGGGAGTTCTTAATTCACCCCTCCACTTT
CASSLEGVLNSPLHF
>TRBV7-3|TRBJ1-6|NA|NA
TGTGCCAGCAGCTTATTGTCGGGGGACCCCCTCCACTTT
CASSLLSGDPLHF
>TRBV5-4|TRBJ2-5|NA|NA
TGTGCCAGCAGTATGCTAGAGGTCCAAGAGACCCAGTACTTC
CASSMLEVQETQYF
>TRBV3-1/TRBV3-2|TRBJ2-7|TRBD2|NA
TGTGCCAGCAGCCCAGTCCTAGCGGGAACCTACGAGCAGTACTTC
CASSPVLAGTYEQYF
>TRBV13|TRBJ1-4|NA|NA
TGTGCCAGCAGCCCTAGGGGTGCGGGAACGCAGGCTAATGAAAAACTGTTTTTT
CASSPRGAGTQANEKLFF
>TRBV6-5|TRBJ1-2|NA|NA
TGTGCCAGCACCCGCGCGGGGGGGCTGTTTGGCTACACCTTC
CASTRAGGLFGYTF
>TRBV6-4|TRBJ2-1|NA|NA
TGTGCCAGCAGCCGCCAAAGTGGGCAAAATGAGCAGTTCTTC
CASSRQSGQNEQFF
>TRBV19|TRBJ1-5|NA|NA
TGTGCCAGTAGTATGAGGAGCCTCGTTCCTAATCAGCCCCAGCATTTT
CASSMRSLVPNQPQHF
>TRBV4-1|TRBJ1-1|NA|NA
TGCGCCAGCAGCCAAACAGGGTTCGAAGCTTTCTTT
CASSQTGFEAFF
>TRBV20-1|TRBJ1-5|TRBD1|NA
TGCAGTGCTAGTCCACAGGGGGTGGTTCAGCCCCAGCATTTT
CSASPQGVVQPQHF
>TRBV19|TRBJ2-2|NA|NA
TGTGCCAGTAGTATAGCGGCGAACACCGGGGAGCTGTTTTTT
CASSIAANTGELFF
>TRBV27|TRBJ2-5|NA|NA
TGTGCCAGCAGTTTATCGTCCGGGTCCGAGACCCAGTACTTC
CASSLSSGSETQYF
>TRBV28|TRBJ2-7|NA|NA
TGTGCCAGCAGTTTCTTCGCTAGCGTCTCCTACGAGCAGTACTTC
CASSFFASVSYEQYF
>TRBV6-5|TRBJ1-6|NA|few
TGTGCCAGCACCGCCCCAGCGCAGAATAATTCACCCCTCCACTTT
CASTAPAQNNSPLHF
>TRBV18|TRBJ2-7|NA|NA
TGTGCCAGCTCACAGGGACACGGAGGCTACGAGCAGTACTTC
CASSQGHGGYEQYF
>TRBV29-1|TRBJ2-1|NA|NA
TGCAGCGTTGAATCCCTCCGAGGCGATGAGCAGTTCTTC
CSVESLRGDEQFF
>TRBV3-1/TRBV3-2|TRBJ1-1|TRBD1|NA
TGTGCCAGCAGCCAGTCAGGGGGCACTGAAGCTTTCTTT
CASSQSGGTEAFF
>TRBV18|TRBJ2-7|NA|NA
TGTGCCAGCTCACCACCGTGGAGTACCTACGAGCAGTACTTC
CASSPPWSTYEQYF
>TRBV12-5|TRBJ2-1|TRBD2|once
TGTGCTAGTTACGGGACTAGCGGCCCGAGCTCCTACAATGAGCAGTTCTTC
CASYGTSGPSSYNEQFF
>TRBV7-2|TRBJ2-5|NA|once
TGTGCCAGCAGCCCGAGTATCCAAGAGACCCAGTACTTC
CASSPSIQETQYF
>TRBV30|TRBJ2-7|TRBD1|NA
TGTGCCTGGACCCCGGGACAGGGAACCTACGAGCAGTACTTC
CAWTPGQGTYEQYF
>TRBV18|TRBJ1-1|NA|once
TGTGCCAGCTCACCCTCAGAGAACACTGAAGCTTTCTTT
CASSPSENTEAFF
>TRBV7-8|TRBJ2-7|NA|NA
TGTGCCAGCAGCTTAGCGGGCGTCCCGACCTACGAGCAGTACTTC
CASSLAGVPTYEQYF
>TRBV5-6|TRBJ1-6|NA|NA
TGTGCCAGCAGCTTTTTAGAGGGCTCTAATTCACCCCTCCACTTT
CASSFLEGSNSPLHF
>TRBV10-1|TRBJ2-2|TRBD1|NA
TGCGCCAGCAGTGAGGGGGACAGGGACACCGGGGAGCTGTTTTTT
CASSEGDRDTGELFF
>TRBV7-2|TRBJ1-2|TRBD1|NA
TGTGCCAGCAGCTCTAGACAGGGGGCGTTTGTATATGGCTACACCTTC
CASSSRQGAFVYGYTF
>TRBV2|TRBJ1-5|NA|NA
TGTGCCAGCAGTGGGGTCGGGGGGGTAAGCAATCAGCCCCAGCATTTT
CASSGVGGVSNQPQHF
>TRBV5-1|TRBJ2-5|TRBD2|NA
TGCGCCAGCAGCCGGGGACTACCCCAAGAGACCCAGTACTTC
CASSRGLPQETQYF
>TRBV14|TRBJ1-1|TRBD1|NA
TGTGCCAGCAGCCGCGGAACCGGGACAGGGGTCACTGAAGCTTTCTTT
CASSRGTGTGVTEAFF
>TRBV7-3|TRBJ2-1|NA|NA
TGTGCCAGCAGCTTAACCCCCGGACTACGTCCGAACAATGAGCAGTTCTTC
CASSLTPGLRPNNEQFF
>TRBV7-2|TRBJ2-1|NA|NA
TGTGCCAGCAGATGGGACTTAGCCTCCTACAATGAGCAGTTCTTC
CASRWDLASYNEQFF
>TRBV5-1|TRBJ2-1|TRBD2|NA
TGCGCCAGCAGCTTGGGGACTAGCGGCAATGAGCAGTTCTTC
CASSLGTSGNEQFF
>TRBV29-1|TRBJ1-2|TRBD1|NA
TGCAGCGTTTCCAAGACAGGGGACTATGGCTACACCTTC
CSVSKTGDYGYTF
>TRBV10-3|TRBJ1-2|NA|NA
TGTGCCATCAGTGAGCAGGGGAACTATGGCTACACCTTC
CAISEQGNYGYTF
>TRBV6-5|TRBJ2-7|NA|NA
TGTGCCAGCAGCCCCTTTGAGTCTCGCCAGCAGTACTTC
CASSPFESRQQYF
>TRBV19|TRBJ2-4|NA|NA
TGTGCCAGTAGTATGGGGTGGCAGGGTCGGGTTGTCAACATTCAGTACTTC
CASSMGWQGRVVNIQYF
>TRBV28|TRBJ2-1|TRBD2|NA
TGTGCCAGCAGTTTACAGGGGAGCGGGAGGATCCCCTACAATGAGCAGTTCTTC
CASSLQGSGRIPYNEQFF
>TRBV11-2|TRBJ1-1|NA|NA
TGTGCCAGCAGCTTACTACGCACTGAAGCTTTCTTT
CASSLLRTEAFF
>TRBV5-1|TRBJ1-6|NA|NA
TGCGCCAGCAGCTTGGCACTGACGGAGCGTAATTCACCCCTCCACTTT
CASSLALTERNSPLHF
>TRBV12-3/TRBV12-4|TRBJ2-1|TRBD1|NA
TGTGCCAGCAGCCCGGACAGGGAAAAGCAGTTCTTC
CASSPDREKQFF
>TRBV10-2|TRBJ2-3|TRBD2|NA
TGCGCCAGCGGACCGGGAGGGGGGGATACGCAGTATTTT
CASGPGGGDTQYF
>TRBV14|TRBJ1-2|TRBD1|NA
TGTGCCAGCAGCCCCCCGGGTTCAGGGGGCGCATATGGCTACACCTTC
CASSPPGSGGAYGYTF
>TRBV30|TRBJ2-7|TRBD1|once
TGTGCCTGGGGGACAGGGGTCCCCGAGCAGTACTTC
CAWGTGVPEQYF
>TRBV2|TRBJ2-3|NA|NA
TGTGCCAGCAGTGAAAGCCAGGGGACAGATACGCAGTATTTT
CASSESQGTDTQYF
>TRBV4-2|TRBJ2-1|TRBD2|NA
TGTGCCAGCAGCCAAGGAGGGACTAGCAGCAATGAGCAGTTCTTC
CASSQGGTSSNEQFF
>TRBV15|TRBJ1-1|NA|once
TGTGCCACCAGCAGAGCGGGAACACCGAACACTGAAGCTTTCTTT
CATSRAGTPNTEAFF
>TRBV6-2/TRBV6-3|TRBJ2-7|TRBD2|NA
TGTGCCAGCAGTTTCCCGGCTAGCGGGTATGGAAGCTCCTACGAGCAGTACTTC
CASSFPASGYGSSYEQYF
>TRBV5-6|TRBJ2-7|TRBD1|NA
TGTGCCAGCAGCCTCATGGGACAGGGTTACAGCTACGAGCAGTACTTC
CASSLMGQGYSYEQYF
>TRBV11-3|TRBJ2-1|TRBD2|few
TGTGCCAGCAGCTCGGGACTAGCGACCTACAATGAGCAGTTCTTC
CASSSGLATYNEQFF
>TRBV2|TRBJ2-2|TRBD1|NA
TGTGCCAGCAGTGACGGACAGGATTGGACCGGGGAGCTGTTTTTT
CASSDGQDWTGELFF
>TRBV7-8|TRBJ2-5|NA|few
TGTGCCAGCAGACCATCCCCCGGGAGTGTCAAAGAGACCCAGTACTTC
CASRPSPGSVKETQYF
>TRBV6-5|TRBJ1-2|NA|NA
TGTGCCAGCAAGACAGGACAAGAAACTAACTATGGCTACACCTTC
CASKTGQETNYGYTF
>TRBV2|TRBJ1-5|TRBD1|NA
TGTGCCAGCAGTGAATATATGAAGAGGGACAGGGGGATATATCGCAATCAGCCCCAGCATTTT
CASSEYMKRDRGIYRNQPQHF
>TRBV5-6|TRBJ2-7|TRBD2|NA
TGTGCCAGCAGCTTGGCGGGAGGAGCCAACGAGCAGTACTTC
CASSLAGGANEQYF
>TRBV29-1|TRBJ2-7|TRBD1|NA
TGCAGCGTTGTCCTGGACAGGGGGCCGTACGAGCAGTACTTC
CSVVLDRGPYEQYF
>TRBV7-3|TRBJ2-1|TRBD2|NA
TGTGCCAGCAGCTCAGGACTAGCGGGGGGAGGAGAGCAGTTCTTC
CASSSGLAGGGEQFF
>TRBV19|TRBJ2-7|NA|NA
TGTGCCAGTAGCCCCGGGACTCTCCGCAAGCAGTACTTC
CASSPGTLRKQYF
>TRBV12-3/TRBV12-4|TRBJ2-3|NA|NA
TGTGCCAGCAGCGGCGGGGGCACAGATACGCAGTATTTT
CASSGGGTDTQYF
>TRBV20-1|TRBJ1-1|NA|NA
TGCAGTGCTAGTTTGGCCAGAAGTGAAGCTTTCTTT
CSASLARSEAFF
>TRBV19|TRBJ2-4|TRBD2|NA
TGTGCCAGTAGCATGGGACTAGCGGGAGGGTTAGCCAAAAACATTCAGTACTTC
CASSMGLAGGLAKNIQYF